This TCR beta chain derives from a study of Graves' ophthalmopathy and Graves' hyperthyroidism. Across the study: Untreated patients at initial diagnosis provided peripheral blood. Study findings and constraints: In blood, most expanded thyroid clonotypes above 0.001 frequency were also detected. Ophthalmopathy could be told apart from stable hyperthyroidism by a 13-signature model (under 90% sensitivity, roughly 81% specificity).

TCR beta CDR3 regions were amplified from RNA transcripts. The workflow started with a first-round RT-PCR run with HTBI primers and then moved on to a second-round multiplex PCR. One entry per CDR3 protein, called by TCRdb with MiXCR from the multiplex PCR reads. The repertoire consists of about 660,000 distinct CDR3 sequences, with over 40% occurring once and the leading ten covering 3% to 3.5%. Trimming cost V 0 bases and J 5 bases, with 13 bases left between them. This CDR3 region has 15 residues. The V gene's germline CDR1 is MNHEY and CDR2 SMNVEV (reference sequence). This clonotype was counted between two and nine times. Its antigen is not identified. A duration under 3 months, NOSPECS ≥4, CAS ≥3 and moderate-to-severe activity characterized the donors with ophthalmopathy.

The receptor's source is an adult man with Graves' ophthalmopathy. The source material was peripheral blood. J is TRBJ1-2 and V is TRBV27, with a possible D match to TRBD1 (5 bases). The CDR3, as DNA: TGTGCCAGCAGTTTATCTCAGGGTGGCGGGTATGGCTACACCTTC. It yields the protein CASSLSQGGGYGYTF.